These 18 T cell receptor beta chains came from one sample sequenced in a study of blood T cell repertoires in COVID-19. Assay: immunoSEQ multiplex PCR; the TCRdb copy retains only in-frame clones and omits some. This table holds fewer than 150,000 clones, about four fifths found once. Sample: peripheral blood. The receptors originated from a woman aged 80 or over in a cohort sampled during active or convalescent COVID-19.

The chain combines TRBV10-2 with TRBJ2-1; 13 positions match TRBD2. Germline loops: CDR1 WSHSY, CDR2 SAAADI. This CDR3 comprises 16 residues. The J segment lost 7 bases and the V segment lost 4 bases, leaving 7 bases of the junction unmatched. CDR3 region: CASSGLAGGRRNEQFF. In DNA form, the CDR3 reads TGCGCCAGCAGTGGACTAGCGGGGGGCAGGCGAAATGAGCAGTTCTTC.

The V and J genes are TRBV4-3 and TRBJ1-6, with D possibly being TRBD1 (6 bases). CDR1 is LGHNA and CDR2 is YSLEER in the germline V gene. Between the trimmed V and J ends, which lost 0 bases and 0 bases, there was a span of 9 bases. The CDR3 totals 17 residues. CDR3 residues: CASSQEGGFSYNSPLHF. The CDR3 nucleotides read TGCGCCAGCAGCCAAGAAGGGGGTTTCTCCTATAATTCACCCCTCCACTTT.

V and J are TRBV5-1 and TRBJ2-7, with TRBD2 matching over 11 bases. The CDR3 covers 16 residues. V trimming: 2 bases; J trimming: 5 bases; junction bases outside the gene matches: 9. CDR1 is SGHRS, CDR2 YFSETQ, per germline. CDR3 nucleotides: TGCGCCAGCAGCTTTGGATTAGCGGGGGGGCTCAACGAGCAGTACTTC. Encoded protein: CASSFGLAGGLNEQYF. Full variable domain (missing parts from reference TRBV5-1 and TRBJ2-7): KAGVTQTPRYLIKTRGQQVTLSCSPISGHRSVSWYQQTPGQGLQFLFEYFSETQRNKGNFPGRFSGRQFSNSRSEMNVSTLELGDSALYLCASSFGLAGGLNEQYFGPGTRLTVT.

The V and J genes are TRBV24-1 and TRBJ2-3; 13 bases align to TRBD2. V lost 4 bases, J lost 4 bases, and 4 bases stayed unmatched. This CDR3 contains 16 residues. CDR1 KGHDR and CDR2 SFDVKD come from the germline V gene. The CDR3 here is CATSDPLAGGPDTQYF. CDR3 coding DNA: TGTGCCACCAGTGACCCACTAGCGGGGGGGCCAGATACGCAGTATTTT.

The J gene is TRBJ1-1, the V gene TRBV19, with D hard to call. The CDR3 spans 14 residues. Trimming left V 4 bases short and J 1 base short, with 10 bases between. Looked up from germline, CDR1 is LNHDA and CDR2 is SQIVND (reference sequence). The CDR3: CASSSLAQNTEAFF. For the CDR3, the DNA is TGTGCCAGTAGTAGCCTGGCCCAGAACACTGAAGCTTTCTTT. Based on the CDR3 plus reference TRBV19 and TRBJ1-1, the full variable domain is DGGITQSPKYLFRKEGQNVTLSCEQNLNHDAMYWYRQDPGQGLRLIYYSQIVNDFQKGDIAEGYSVSREKKESFPLTVTSAQKNPTAFYLCASSSLAQNTEAFFGQGTRLTVV.

The CDR3 protein is CASTGTENTGELFF. The CDR3 nucleotides read TGCGCCAGCACGGGGACAGAAAACACCGGGGAGCTGTTTTTT. V is TRBV5-1 and J is TRBJ2-2; TRBD1 matches at 7 bases. CDR1 and CDR2 (germline): SGHRS, YFSETQ. The CDR3 length is 14 residues. J lost 2 bases, V lost 6 bases, and 4 bases had no gene match.

This chain links TRBV3-1 (or the pseudogene TRBV3-2) with TRBJ1-4; D is perhaps TRBD1 (5 bases). The CDR3 runs 16 residues. V was pared by 5 bases and J by 8 bases, with 21 bases between. The germline CDR1 and CDR2 sequences are LGHDT and YNNKEL (reference sequence). CDR3 residues: CASSTRGPMGGEKLFF. The DNA of the CDR3 is TGTGCCAGCAGCACCCGCGGCCCAATGGGGGGAGAAAAACTGTTTTTT.

The V and J genes are TRBV29-1 and TRBJ2-3; 10 bases match TRBD2. The CDR3 length is 14 residues. The germline gives CDR1 SQVTM, CDR2 ANQGSEA. The trim removed 4 bases at V and 2 bases at J, leaving 3 bases unmatched. For the CDR3, the DNA is TGCAGCGTTGGTAGCGGGGGGTTCACAGATACGCAGTATTTT. Its translation is CSVGSGGFTDTQYF.

V and J are TRBV14 and TRBJ2-7; 8 bases fit TRBD1. Germline loops: CDR1 SGHDN, CDR2 FVKESK. The CDR3 totals 15 residues. J gave up 5 bases and V 4 bases, and 10 bases lay outside the gene matches. The CDR3 nucleotides read TGTGCCAGCAGCCTCCTAGGGACAGGACCTAACGAGCAGTACTTC. Amino acid sequence: CASSLLGTGPNEQYF.

The chain recombines TRBV7-3 with TRBJ2-6; a possible D gene is TRBD2 (5 bases). CDR3 size: 16 residues. Trimming removed 5 bases from V and 2 bases from J, with 13 bases in between. Germline CDR1 and CDR2: SGHTA and FQGTGA. The CDR3 reads CASSRTGNPGANVLTF. DNA of the CDR3: TGTGCCAGCAGCCGAACGGGGAATCCTGGGGCCAACGTCCTGACTTTC.

The V call is TRBV27, the J call TRBJ1-2; 8 positions match TRBD1. With V trimmed by 4 bases and J by 0 bases, 4 bases remained unmatched. This CDR3 is built from 15 residues. CDR1 MNHEY and CDR2 SMNVEV come from the germline V gene (reference sequence). The CDR3 DNA follows: TGTGCCAGCAGTTCCTGGACAGGGACTAACTATGGCTACACCTTC. It codes for CASSSWTGTNYGYTF.

This rearrangement joins TRBV6-1 to TRBJ1-2; D is uncertain. Trimming shortened V by 0 bases and J by 2 bases, and 7 bases separated the two germline ends. From germline, CDR1 is MNHNS and CDR2 SASEGT. The CDR3 contains 14 residues. The CDR3, as DNA: TGTGCCAGCAGTGAAGCGGTCAGGAACTATGGCTACACCTTC. This translates into CASSEAVRNYGYTF.

This chain's CDR3 is CSAGQGHEQYV. The CDR3 bases are TGCAGTGCTGGACAGGGTCACGAGCAGTACGTC. The chain uses TRBV20-1 and TRBJ2-7; 8 bases agree with TRBD1. The CDR3 has 11 residues. After removal of 5 bases from V and 5 bases from J, the junction contained 2 bases not matched to a gene. The germline V gene has CDR1 DFQATT and CDR2 SNEGSKA (reference sequence).

V gene TRBV6-1 combines with J gene TRBJ1-2, with TRBD1 identical over 9 bases. The CDR3 consists of 18 residues. Germline V CDR1 and CDR2: MNHNS, SASEGT. V lost 1 base, J lost 8 bases, and 17 bases stayed unmatched. CDR3 coding DNA: TGTGCCAGCAGTGAAGGGACAGGGGAGATGGGCCCGTTAGGGGGCTACACCTTC. Amino acid sequence: CASSEGTGEMGPLGGYTF.

The V and J genes are TRBV6-2 or TRBV6-3 and TRBJ2-2; the D is unclear. Deletions cut 5 bases from V and 4 bases from J, with 11 bases between. The germline V gene encodes CDR1 MNHEY and CDR2 SVGEGT. CDR3 length: 14 amino acids. The CDR3 protein is CASSLLGSTGELFF. Written as DNA, the CDR3 is TGTGCCAGCAGTCTGTTGGGCAGCACCGGGGAGCTGTTTTTT.

The V gene is TRBV19, the J gene TRBJ1-3; 7 bases are a match to TRBD1. The CDR3 loop spans 15 amino acids. The J segment lost 4 bases and the V segment lost 9 bases, leaving 12 bases of the junction unmatched. The germline gives CDR1 LNHDA, CDR2 SQIVND (reference sequence). CDR3: CASSDTGARGNTIYF. In nucleotides, the CDR3 is TGTGCCAGCTCGGACACAGGGGCGAGAGGAAACACCATATATTTT.

The rearrangement links TRBV11-2 to TRBJ1-2; D perhaps matches TRBD1 (5 bases). There are 15 residues in the CDR3. CDR1 SGHAT and CDR2 FQNNGV come from the germline V gene. Trimming took off 1 base at V and 8 bases at J, with 17 bases between the two ends. The CDR3 coding sequence is TGTGCCAGCAGCTTAGGAGTGGGGGGTTTTGCGGGCTACACCTTC. The encoded protein is CASSLGVGGFAGYTF. The full variable domain, completed using reference TRBV11-2 and TRBJ1-2, is EAGVAQSPRYKIIEKRQSVAFWCNPISGHATLYWYQQILGQGPKLLIQFQNNGVVDDSQLPKDRFSAERLKGVDSTLKIQPAKLEDSAVYLCASSLGVGGFAGYTFGSGTRLTVV.

The gene calls are TRBV5-1 and TRBJ2-5; maybe TRBD2 (6 bases). The CDR3 length is 14 residues. Germline CDR1 and CDR2: SGHRS and YFSETQ. Trimming pared 0 bases from V and 1 base from J, leaving 7 bases between. The CDR3: CASSLVGGQETQYF. The DNA for the CDR3 is TGCGCCAGCAGCTTGGTCGGGGGCCAAGAGACCCAGTACTTC.